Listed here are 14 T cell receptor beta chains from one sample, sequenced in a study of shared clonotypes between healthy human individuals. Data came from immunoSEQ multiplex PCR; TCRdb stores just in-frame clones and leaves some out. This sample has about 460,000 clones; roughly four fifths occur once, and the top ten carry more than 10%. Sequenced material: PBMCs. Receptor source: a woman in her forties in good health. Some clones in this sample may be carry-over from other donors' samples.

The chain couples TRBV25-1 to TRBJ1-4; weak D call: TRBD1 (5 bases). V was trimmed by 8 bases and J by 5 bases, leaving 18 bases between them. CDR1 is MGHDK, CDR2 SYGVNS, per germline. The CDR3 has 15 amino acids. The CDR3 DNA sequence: TGTGCCAGCTTACCCGCCGGGACGGGAAATGAAAAACTGTTTTTT. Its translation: CASLPAGTGNEKLFF. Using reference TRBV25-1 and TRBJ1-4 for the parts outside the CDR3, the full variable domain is EADIYQTPRYLVIGTGKKITLECSQTMGHDKMYWYQQDPGMELHLIHYSYGVNSTEKGDLSSESTVSRIRTEHFPLTLESARPSHTSQYLCASLPAGTGNEKLFFGSGTQLSVL.

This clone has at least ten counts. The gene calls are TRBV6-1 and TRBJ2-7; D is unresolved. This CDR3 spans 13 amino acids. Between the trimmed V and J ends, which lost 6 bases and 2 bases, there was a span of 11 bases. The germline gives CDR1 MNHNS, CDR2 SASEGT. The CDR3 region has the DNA TGTGCCAGCAGCCTTTTCGGAGCCTACGAGCAGTACTTC. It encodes CASSLFGAYEQYF.

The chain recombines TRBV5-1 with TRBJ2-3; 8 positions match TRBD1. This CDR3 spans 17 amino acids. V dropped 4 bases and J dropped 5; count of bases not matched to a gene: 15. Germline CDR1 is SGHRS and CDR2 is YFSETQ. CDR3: CASSGMTGAAVGDTQYF. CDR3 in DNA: TGCGCCAGCAGCGGAATGACAGGGGCAGCCGTGGGAGATACGCAGTATTTT.

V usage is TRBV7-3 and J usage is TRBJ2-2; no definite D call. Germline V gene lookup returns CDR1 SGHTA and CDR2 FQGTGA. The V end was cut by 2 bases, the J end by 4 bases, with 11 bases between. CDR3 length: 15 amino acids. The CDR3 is CASSLVGVATGELFF. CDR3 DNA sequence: TGTGCCAGCAGCTTAGTCGGAGTGGCCACCGGGGAGCTGTTTTTT.

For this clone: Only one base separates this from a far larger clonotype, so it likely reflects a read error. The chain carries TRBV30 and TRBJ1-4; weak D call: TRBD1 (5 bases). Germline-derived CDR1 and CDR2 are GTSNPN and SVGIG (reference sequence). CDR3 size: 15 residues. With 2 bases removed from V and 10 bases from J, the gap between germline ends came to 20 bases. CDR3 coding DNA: TGTGCCTGGAGTCTTTCCAGAACCTCAAGGGGAAAACTGTTTTTT. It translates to CAWSLSRTSRGKLFF.

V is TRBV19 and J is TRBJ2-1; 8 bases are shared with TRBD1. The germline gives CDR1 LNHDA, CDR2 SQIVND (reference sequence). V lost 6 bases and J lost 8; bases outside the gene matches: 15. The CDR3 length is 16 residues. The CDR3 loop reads CASRMRQGPSHDEQFF. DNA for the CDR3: TGTGCCAGTAGAATGAGACAGGGGCCATCCCACGATGAGCAGTTCTTC.

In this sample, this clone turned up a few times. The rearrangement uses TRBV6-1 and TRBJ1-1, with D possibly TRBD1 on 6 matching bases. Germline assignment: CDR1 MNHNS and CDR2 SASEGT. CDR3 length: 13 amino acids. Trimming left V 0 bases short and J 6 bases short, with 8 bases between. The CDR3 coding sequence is TGTGCCAGCAGTGAAGCTCACAGGGCTGAAGCTTTCTTT. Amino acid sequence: CASSEAHRAEAFF.

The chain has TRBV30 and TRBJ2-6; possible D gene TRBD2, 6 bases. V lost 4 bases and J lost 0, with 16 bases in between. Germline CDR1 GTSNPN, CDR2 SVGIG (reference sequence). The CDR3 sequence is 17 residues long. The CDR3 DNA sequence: TGTGCCTGGATGGGGGACTTTAGCTTCTCTGGGGCCAACGTCCTGACTTTC. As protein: CAWMGDFSFSGANVLTF.

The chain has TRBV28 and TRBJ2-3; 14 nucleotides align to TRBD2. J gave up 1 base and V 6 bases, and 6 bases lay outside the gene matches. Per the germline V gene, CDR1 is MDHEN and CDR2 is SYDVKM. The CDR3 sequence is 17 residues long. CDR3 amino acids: CASSLGTSGSRTDTQYF. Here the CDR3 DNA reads TGTGCCAGCAGCCTTGGGACTAGCGGGAGCCGCACAGATACGCAGTATTTT. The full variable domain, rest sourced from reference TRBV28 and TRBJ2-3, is DVKVTQSSRYLVKRTGEKVFLECVQDMDHENMFWYRQDPGLGLRLIYFSYDVKMKEKGDIPEGYSVSREKKERFSLILESASTNQTSMYLCASSLGTSGSRTDTQYFGPGTRLTVL.

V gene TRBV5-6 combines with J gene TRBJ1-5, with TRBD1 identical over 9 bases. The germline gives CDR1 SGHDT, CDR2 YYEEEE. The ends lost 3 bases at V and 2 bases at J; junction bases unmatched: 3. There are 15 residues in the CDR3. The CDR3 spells CASSSQGAGNQPQHF. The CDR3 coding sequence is TGTGCCAGCAGCTCACAGGGGGCGGGCAATCAGCCCCAGCATTTT.

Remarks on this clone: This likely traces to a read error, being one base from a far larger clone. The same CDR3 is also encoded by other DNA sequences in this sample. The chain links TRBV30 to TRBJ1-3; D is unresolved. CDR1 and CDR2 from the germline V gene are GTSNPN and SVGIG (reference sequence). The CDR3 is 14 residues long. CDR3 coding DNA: TGCGCCTGGAGTCCGGGGAACTCTGGAAACACCATATATTTT. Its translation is CAWSPGNSGNTIYF.

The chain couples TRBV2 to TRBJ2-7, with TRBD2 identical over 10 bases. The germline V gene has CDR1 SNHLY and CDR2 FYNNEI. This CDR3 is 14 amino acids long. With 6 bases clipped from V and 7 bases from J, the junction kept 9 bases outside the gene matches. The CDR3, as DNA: TGTGCCAGCAGCGAGGGACTAGCGCAGGAGGAGCAGTACTTC. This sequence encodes CASSEGLAQEEQYF.

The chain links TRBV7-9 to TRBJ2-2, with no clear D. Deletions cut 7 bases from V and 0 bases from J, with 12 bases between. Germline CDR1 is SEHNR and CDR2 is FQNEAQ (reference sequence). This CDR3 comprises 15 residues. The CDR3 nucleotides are TGTGCCAGCACCCCTCCACCCGCGAACACCGGGGAGCTGTTTTTT. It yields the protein CASTPPPANTGELFF.

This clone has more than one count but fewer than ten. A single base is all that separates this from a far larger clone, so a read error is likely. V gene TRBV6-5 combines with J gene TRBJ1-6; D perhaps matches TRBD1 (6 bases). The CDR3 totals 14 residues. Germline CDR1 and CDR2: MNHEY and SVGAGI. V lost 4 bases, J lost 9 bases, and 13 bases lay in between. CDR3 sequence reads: CASSCSGGSSPLHF. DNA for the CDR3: TGTGCCAGCAGTTGCTCGGGGGGCTCTTCACCCCTCCACTTT.